Given below is one TCR beta chain in context. The data were taken from a study of blood T cell repertoires in COVID-19. This CDR3 spans 16 amino acids. The germline CDR1 and CDR2 sequences are KGHDR and SFDVKD. V shed 5 bases and J 8 bases; nucleotides not matched to a gene: 8. Assay used: immunoSEQ multiplex PCR; TCRdb lists only in-frame clones, some missing. Seen here are 200,000 to 300,000 clones, roughly 80% observed once, and the top ten hold approximately 7.2%. This clonotype was sampled from a woman aged 80 or over with acute or convalescent COVID-19. V and J are TRBV24-1 and TRBJ2-1; 13 nucleotides match TRBD2. What was sequenced was peripheral blood. CDR3 DNA: TGTGCCACCAGTGCCCTACTAGCGGGAGGGCCAGATGAGCAGTTCTTC. Protein sequence: CATSALLAGGPDEQFF.